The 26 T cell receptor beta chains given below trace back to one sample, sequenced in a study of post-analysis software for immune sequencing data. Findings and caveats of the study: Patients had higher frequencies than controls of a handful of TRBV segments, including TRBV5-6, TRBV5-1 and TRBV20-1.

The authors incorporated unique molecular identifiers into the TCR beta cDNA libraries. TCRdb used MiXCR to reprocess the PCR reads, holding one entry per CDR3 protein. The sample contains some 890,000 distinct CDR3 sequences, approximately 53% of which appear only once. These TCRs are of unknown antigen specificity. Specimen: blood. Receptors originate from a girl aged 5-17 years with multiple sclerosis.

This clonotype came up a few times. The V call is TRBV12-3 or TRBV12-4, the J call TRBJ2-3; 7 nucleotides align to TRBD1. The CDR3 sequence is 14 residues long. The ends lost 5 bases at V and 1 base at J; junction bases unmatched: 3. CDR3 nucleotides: TGTGCCAGCAGTCAGGGACAGCGCACAGATACGCAGTATTTT. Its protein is CASSQGQRTDTQYF.

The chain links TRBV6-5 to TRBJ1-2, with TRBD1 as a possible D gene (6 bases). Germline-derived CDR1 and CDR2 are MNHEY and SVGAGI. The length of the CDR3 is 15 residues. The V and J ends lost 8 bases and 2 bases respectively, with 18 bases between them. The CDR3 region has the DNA TGTGCCAGCGGGGAGGGTGCAGGGGCAAACTATGGCTACACCTTC. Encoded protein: CASGEGAGANYGYTF.

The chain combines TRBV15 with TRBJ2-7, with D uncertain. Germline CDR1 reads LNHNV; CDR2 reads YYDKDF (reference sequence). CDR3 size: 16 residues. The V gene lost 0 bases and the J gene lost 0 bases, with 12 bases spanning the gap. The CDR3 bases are TGTGCCACCAGCAGAGAAGACGGAGTTAGCTCCTACGAGCAGTACTTC. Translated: CATSREDGVSSYEQYF.

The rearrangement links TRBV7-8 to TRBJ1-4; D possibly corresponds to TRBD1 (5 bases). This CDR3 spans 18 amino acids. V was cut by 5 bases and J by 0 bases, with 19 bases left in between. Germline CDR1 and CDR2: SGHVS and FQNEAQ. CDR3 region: CASSRPRQKVATNEKLFF. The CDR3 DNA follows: TGTGCCAGCAGCAGGCCGAGACAGAAAGTTGCAACTAATGAAAAACTGTTTTTT.

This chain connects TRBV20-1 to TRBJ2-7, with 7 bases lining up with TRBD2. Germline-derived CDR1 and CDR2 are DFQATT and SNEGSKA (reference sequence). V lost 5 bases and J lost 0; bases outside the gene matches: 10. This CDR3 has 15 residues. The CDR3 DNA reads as TGCAGTGCTCCTGCTAGAGGCGGGGGCTCCTACGAGCAGTACTTC. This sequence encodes CSAPARGGGSYEQYF.

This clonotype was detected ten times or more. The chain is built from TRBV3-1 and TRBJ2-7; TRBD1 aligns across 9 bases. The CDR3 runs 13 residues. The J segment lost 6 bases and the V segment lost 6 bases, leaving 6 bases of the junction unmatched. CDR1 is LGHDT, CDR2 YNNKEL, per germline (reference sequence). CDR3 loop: CASSYGQGTEQYF. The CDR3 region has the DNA TGTGCCAGCAGTTATGGACAGGGGACCGAGCAGTACTTC.

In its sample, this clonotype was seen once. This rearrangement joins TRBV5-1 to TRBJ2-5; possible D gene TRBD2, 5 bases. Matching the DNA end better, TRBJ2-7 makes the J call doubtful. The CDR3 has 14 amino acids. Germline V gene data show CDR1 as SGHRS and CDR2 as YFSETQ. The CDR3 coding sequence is TGCGCCAGCAGCTTAACTAGTAAGAATTACGAGCAGTACTTC. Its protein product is CASSLTSKNYEQYF.

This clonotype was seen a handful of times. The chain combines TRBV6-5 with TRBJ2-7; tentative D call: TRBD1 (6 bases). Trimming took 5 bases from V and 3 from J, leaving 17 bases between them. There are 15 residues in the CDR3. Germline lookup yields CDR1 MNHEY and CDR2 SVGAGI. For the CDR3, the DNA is TGTGCCAGCAGTCCCCCCGGGACACTGAGCTACGAGCAGTACTTC. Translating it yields CASSPPGTLSYEQYF.

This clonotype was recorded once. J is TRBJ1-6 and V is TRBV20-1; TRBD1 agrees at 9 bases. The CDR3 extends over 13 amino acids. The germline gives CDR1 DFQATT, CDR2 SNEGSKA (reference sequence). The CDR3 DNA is TGCAGCGTGACAGGGGGGAGAAATTCACCCCTCCACTTT. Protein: CSVTGGRNSPLHF.

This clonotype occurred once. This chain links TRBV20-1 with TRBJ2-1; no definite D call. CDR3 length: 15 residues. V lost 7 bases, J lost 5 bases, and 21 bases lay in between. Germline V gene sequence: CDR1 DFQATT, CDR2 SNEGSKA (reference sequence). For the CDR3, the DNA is TGCAGTGGGAGAGCTCTCGGCGGCAAAGACAATGAGCAGTTCTTC. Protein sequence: CSGRALGGKDNEQFF.

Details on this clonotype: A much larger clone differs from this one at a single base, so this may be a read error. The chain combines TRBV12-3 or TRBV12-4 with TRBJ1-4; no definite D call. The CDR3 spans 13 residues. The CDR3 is CANSIAEGEKLFF. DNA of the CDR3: TGTGCCAACAGTATAGCCGAGGGTGAAAAACTGTTTTTT.

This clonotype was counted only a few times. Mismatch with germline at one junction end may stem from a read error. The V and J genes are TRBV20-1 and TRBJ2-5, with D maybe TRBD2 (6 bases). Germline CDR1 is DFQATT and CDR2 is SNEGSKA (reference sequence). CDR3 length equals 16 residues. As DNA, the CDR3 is TGCAGTGCTAGAGTGATCAGAGGAGGGTTCCAAGAGACCCAGTACTTT. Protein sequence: CSARVIRGGFQETQYF.

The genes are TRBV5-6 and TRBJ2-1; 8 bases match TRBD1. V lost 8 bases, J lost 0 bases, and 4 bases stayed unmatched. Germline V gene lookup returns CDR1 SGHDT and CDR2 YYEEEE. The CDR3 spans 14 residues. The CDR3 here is CASTGQASYNEQFF. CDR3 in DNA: TGTGCCAGTACGGGACAGGCCTCCTACAATGAGCAGTTCTTC.

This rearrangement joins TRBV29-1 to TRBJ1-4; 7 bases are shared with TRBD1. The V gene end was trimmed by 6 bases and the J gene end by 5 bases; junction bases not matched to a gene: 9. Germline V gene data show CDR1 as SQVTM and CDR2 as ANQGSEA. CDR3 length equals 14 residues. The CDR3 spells CSVYFRDSNEKLFF. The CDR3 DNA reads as TGCAGCGTCTACTTCCGGGACAGCAATGAAAAACTGTTTTTT.

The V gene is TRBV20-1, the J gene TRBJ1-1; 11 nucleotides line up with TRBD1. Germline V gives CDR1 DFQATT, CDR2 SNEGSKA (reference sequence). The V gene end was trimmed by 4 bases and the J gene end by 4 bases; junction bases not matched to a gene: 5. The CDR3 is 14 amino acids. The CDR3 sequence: CSANPGQGVTEAFF. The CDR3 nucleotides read TGCAGTGCTAACCCGGGACAGGGGGTCACTGAAGCTTTCTTT.

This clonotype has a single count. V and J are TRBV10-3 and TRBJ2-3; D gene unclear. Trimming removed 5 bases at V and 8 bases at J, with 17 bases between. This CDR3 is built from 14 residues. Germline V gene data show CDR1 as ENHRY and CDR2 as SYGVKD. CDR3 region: CAISSKGDRGTQYF. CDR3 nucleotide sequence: TGTGCCATCAGTTCCAAGGGCGACCGAGGTACGCAGTATTTT.

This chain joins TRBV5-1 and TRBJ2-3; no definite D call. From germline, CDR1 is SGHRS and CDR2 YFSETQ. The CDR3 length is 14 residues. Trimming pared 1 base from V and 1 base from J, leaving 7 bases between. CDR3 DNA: TGCGCCAGCAGCTTGCTCCAGGGCACAGATACGCAGTATTTT. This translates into CASSLLQGTDTQYF.

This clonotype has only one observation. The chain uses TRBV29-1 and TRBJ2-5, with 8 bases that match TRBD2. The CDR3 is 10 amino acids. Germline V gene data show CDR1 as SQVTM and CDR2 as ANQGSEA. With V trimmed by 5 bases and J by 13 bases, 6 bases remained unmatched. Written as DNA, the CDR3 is TGCAGCGTTAGGACTAGCCGGCCGTACTTC. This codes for CSVRTSRPYF.

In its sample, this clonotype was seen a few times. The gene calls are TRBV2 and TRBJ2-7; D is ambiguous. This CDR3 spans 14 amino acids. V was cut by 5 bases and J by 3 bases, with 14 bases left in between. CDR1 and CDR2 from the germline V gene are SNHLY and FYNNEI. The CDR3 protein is CASSNDLNLYEQYF. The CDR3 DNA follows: TGTGCCAGCAGTAACGACCTCAACCTCTACGAGCAGTACTTC.

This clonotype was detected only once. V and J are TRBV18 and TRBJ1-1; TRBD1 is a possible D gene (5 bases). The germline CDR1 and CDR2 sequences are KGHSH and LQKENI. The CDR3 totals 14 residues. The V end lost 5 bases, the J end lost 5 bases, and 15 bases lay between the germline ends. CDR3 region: CASSNIRGGTEAFF. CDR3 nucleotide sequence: TGTGCCAGCTCAAATATTAGGGGAGGAACTGAAGCTTTCTTT. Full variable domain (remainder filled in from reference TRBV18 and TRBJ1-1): NAGVMQNPRHLVRRRGQEARLRCSPMKGHSHVYWYRQLPEEGLKFMVYLQKENIIDESGMPKERFSAEFPKEGPSILRIQQVVRGDSAAYFCASSNIRGGTEAFFGQGTRLTVV.

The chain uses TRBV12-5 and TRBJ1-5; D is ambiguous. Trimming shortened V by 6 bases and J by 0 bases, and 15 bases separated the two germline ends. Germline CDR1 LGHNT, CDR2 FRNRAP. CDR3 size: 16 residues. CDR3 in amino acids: CASGDLPGNSNQPQHF. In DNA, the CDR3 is TGTGCTAGTGGCGATCTTCCGGGCAATAGCAATCAGCCCCAGCATTTT.

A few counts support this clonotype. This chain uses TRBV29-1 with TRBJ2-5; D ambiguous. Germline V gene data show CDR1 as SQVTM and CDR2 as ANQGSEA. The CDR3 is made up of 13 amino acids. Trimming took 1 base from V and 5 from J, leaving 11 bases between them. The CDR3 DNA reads TGCAGCGTTGAAGGAACGCCAAGGGAGACCCAGTACTTC. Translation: CSVEGTPRETQYF. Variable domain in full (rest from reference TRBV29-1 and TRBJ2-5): SAVISQKPSRDICQRGTSLTIQCQVDSQVTMMFWYRQQPGQSLTLIATANQGSEATYESGFVIDKFPISRPNLTFSTLTVSNMSPEDSSIYLCSVEGTPRETQYFGPGTRLLVL.

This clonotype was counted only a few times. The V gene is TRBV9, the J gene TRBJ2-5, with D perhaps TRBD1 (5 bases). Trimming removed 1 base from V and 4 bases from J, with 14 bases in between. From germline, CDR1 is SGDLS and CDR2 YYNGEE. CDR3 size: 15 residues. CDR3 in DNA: TGTGCCAGCAGCGTAATCCCGACAGCGCGAGAGACCCAGTACTTC. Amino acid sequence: CASSVIPTARETQYF.

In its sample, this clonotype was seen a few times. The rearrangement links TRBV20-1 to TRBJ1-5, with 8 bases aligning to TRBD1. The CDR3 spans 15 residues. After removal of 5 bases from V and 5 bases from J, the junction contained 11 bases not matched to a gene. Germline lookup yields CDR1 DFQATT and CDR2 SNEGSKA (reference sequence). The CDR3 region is CSAPTGVRADQPQHF. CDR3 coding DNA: TGCAGTGCTCCGACAGGGGTACGGGCGGATCAGCCCCAGCATTTT.

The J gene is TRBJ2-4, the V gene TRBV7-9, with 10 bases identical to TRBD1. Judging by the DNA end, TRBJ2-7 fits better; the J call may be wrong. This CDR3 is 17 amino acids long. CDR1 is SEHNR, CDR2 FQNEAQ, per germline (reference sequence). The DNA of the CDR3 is TGTGCCAGCAGCTCCTTCGAGTGGACAGGGGGTTGGGACGAGCAGTACTTC. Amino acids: CASSSFEWTGGWDEQYF.

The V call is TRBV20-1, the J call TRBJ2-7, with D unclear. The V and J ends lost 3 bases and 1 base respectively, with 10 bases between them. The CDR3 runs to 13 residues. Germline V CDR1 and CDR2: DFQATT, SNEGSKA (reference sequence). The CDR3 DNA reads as TGCAGTGCTAGTGAATTAGTTTCCTACGAGCAGTACTTC. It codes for CSASELVSYEQYF.